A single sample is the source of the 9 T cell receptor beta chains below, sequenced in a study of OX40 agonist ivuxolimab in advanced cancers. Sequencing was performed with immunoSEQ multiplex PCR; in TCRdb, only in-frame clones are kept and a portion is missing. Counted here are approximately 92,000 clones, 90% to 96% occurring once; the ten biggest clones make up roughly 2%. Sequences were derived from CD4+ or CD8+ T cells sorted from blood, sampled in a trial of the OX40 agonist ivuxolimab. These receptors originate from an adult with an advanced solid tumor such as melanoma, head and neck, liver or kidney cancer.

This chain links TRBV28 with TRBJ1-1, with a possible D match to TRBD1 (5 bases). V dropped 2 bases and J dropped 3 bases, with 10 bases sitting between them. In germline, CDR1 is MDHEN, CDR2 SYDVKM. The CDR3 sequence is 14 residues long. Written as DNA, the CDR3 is TGTGCCAGCAGTTTAACGGGGGGTTACACTGAAGCTTTCTTT. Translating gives CASSLTGGYTEAFF. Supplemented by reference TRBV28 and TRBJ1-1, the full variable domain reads DVKVTQSSRYLVKRTGEKVFLECVQDMDHENMFWYRQDPGLGLRLIYFSYDVKMKEKGDIPEGYSVSREKKERFSLILESASTNQTSMYLCASSLTGGYTEAFFGQGTRLTVV.

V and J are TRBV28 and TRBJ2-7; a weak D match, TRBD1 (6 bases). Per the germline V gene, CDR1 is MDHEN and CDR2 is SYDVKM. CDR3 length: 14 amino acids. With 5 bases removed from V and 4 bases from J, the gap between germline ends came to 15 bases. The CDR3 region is CASSLYRDAYEQYF. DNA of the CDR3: TGTGCCAGCAGTCTATACAGGGACGCTTACGAGCAGTACTTC.

CDR3 in amino acids: CASSFVNQAWETQYF. The CDR3 nucleotides are TGTGCCAGCAGCTTCGTCAATCAAGCGTGGGAGACCCAGTACTTC. The chain employs TRBV7-6 and TRBJ2-5; no reliable D call. Germline V gene data show CDR1 as SGHVS and CDR2 as FNYEAQ. The CDR3 loop spans 15 amino acids. V lost 3 bases and J 5 bases, leaving 16 bases between the germline ends.

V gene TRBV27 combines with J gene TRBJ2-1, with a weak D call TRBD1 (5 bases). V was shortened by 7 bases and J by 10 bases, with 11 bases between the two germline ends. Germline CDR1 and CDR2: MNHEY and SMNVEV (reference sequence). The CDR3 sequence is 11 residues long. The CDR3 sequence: CASNLWGEQFF. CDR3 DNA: TGTGCCAGCAACCTGTGGGGCGAGCAGTTCTTC.

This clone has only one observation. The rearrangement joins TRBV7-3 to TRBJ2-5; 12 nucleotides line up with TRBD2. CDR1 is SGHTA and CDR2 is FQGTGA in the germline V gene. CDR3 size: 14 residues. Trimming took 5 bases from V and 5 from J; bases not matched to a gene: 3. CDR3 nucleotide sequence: TGTGCCAGCAGCCGAGGGACTAGCGGGGAGACCCAGTACTTC. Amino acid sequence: CASSRGTSGETQYF.

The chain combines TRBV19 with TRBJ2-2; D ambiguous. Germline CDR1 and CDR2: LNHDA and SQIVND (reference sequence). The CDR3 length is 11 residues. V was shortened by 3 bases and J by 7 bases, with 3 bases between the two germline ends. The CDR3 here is CASSMGGELFF. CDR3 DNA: TGTGCCAGTAGTATGGGCGGGGAGCTGTTTTTT.

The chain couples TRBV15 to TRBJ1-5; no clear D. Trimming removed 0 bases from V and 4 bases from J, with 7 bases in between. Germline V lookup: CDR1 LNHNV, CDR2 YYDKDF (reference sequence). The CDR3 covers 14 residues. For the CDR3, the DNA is TGTGCCACCAGCAGAGACAGGTTGAATCAGCCCCAGCATTTT. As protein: CATSRDRLNQPQHF. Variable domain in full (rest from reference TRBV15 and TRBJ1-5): DAMVIQNPRYQVTQFGKPVTLSCSQTLNHNVMYWYQQKSSQAPKLLFHYYDKDFNNEADTPDNFQSRRPNTSFCFLDIRSPGLGDTAMYLCATSRDRLNQPQHFGDGTRLSIL.

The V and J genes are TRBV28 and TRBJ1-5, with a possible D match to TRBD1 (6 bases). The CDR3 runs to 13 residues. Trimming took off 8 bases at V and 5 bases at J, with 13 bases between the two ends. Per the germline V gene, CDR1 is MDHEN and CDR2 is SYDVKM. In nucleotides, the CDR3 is TGTGCCAGCGCCTCGGGGGGCTATCAGCCCCAGCATTTT. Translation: CASASGGYQPQHF. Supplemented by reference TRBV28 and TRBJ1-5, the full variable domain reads DVKVTQSSRYLVKRTGEKVFLECVQDMDHENMFWYRQDPGLGLRLIYFSYDVKMKEKGDIPEGYSVSREKKERFSLILESASTNQTSMYLCASASGGYQPQHFGDGTRLSIL.

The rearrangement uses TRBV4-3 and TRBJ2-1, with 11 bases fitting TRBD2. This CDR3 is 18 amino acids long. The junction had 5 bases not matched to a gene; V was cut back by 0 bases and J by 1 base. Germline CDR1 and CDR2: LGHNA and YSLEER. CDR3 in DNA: TGCGCCAGCAGCCAAGACCCCCGACTAGCGGGATCCTACAATGAGCAGTTCTTC. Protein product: CASSQDPRLAGSYNEQFF.